A single sample gave rise to the 9 T cell receptor beta chains below, sequenced in a study of identical twins. Via MiXCR, TCRdb re-called the 5' RACE reads, giving one row per CDR3 protein. This repertoire shows just under 550,000 distinct CDR3 sequences, 12% to 15% found once; its top ten account for roughly 0.4%. These same records also appear under a second study, on yellow fever vaccine responses in identical twins.

The sample consisted of CD4+ T cells sorted from blood. These receptors originate from a woman aged 18-29 years in good health.

This clonotype was seen more than once but under ten times. The chain couples TRBV24-1 to TRBJ2-3; 9 bases line up with TRBD2. CDR3 size: 15 residues. Trimming removed 3 bases from V and 7 bases from J; junction bases left unmatched: 7. The germline gives CDR1 KGHDR, CDR2 SFDVKD. DNA for the CDR3: TGTGCCACCAGTGATGAGCGGGGGGCCATGAATACGCAGTATTTT. This sequence encodes CATSDERGAMNTQYF.

The V and J genes are TRBV2 and TRBJ2-2; D is uncertain. V was trimmed by 6 bases and J by 1 base, leaving 6 bases between them. The CDR3 covers 13 residues. Looked up from germline, CDR1 is SNHLY and CDR2 is FYNNEI. Here the CDR3 DNA reads TGTGCCAGCAGGCCTATGAACACCGGGGAGCTGTTTTTT. Translating it yields CASRPMNTGELFF.

V and J are TRBV24-1 and TRBJ1-5; maybe TRBD1 (5 bases). This CDR3 region has 14 residues. The germline V gene encodes CDR1 KGHDR and CDR2 SFDVKD. V was cut by 9 bases and J by 3 bases, with 14 bases left in between. As DNA, the CDR3 is TGTGCCACCGGGGGAGGGACGTACAATCAGCCCCAGCATTTT. Translation: CATGGGTYNQPQHF.

This clonotype was counted only a few times. The V gene is TRBV7-2, the J gene TRBJ2-3; possibly TRBD2 for D (6 bases). The CDR3 is 15 amino acids. Germline V gives CDR1 SGHTA, CDR2 FQGNSA. V lost 1 base, J lost 4 bases, and 12 bases lay in between. For the CDR3, the DNA is TGTGCCAGCAGCTTAGTCGCTAGCGACGCAGATACGCAGTATTTT. Its translation is CASSLVASDADTQYF.

In its sample, this clonotype was seen many times. The chain employs TRBV12-3 or TRBV12-4 and TRBJ2-1, with 9 bases that match TRBD2. The CDR3 consists of 13 residues. V shed 6 bases, J shed 5 bases, and the junction held 2 bases outside the gene matches. Written as DNA, the CDR3 is TGTGCCAGCAGGGGCGGGAGGGACAATGAGCAGTTCTTC. Encoded protein: CASRGGRDNEQFF.

The J gene is TRBJ2-1, the V gene TRBV11-1; TRBD2 aligns across 9 bases. The CDR3 consists of 16 residues. V lost 0 bases and J lost 7; bases outside the gene matches: 7. Looked up from germline, CDR1 is SGHAT and CDR2 is FQDESV (reference sequence). The CDR3 bases are TGTGCCAGCAGCTTAGCGTGGAGCGGGAGGAAAAATGAGCAGTTCTTC. Translation gives CASSLAWSGRKNEQFF. Full variable domain (remainder filled in from reference TRBV11-1 and TRBJ2-1): EAEVAQSPRYKITEKSQAVAFWCDPISGHATLYWYRQILGQGPELLVQFQDESVVDDSQLPKDRFSAERLKGVDSTLKIQPAELGDSAMYLCASSLAWSGRKNEQFFGPGTRLTVL.

In this sample, this clonotype turned up a few times. The chain carries TRBV28 and TRBJ2-5; 8 nucleotides agree with TRBD1. Germline V gene sequence: CDR1 MDHEN, CDR2 SYDVKM. The CDR3 totals 14 residues. J lost 5 bases, V lost 4 bases, and 6 bases had no gene match. CDR3 coding DNA: TGTGCCAGCAGTTCGGGACAGGCGGGTGAGACCCAGTACTTC. Protein sequence: CASSSGQAGETQYF.

The chain recombines TRBV27 with TRBJ2-3; 8 nucleotides line up with TRBD2. The CDR3 length is 14 residues. Germline values: CDR1 MNHEY, CDR2 SMNVEV (reference sequence). V dropped 6 bases and J dropped 6; count of bases not matched to a gene: 8. CDR3 in DNA: TGTGCCAGCAGCCCCGGGGGGGGATGGGATACGCAGTATTTT. It yields the protein CASSPGGGWDTQYF.

This clonotype appeared a few times. The chain has TRBV5-6 and TRBJ2-1; D is uncertain. The length of the CDR3 is 13 residues. The germline V and J ends were trimmed by 1 base and 4 bases, with 6 bases remaining between them. Germline CDR1 SGHDT, CDR2 YYEEEE. CDR3 DNA sequence: TGTGCCAGCAGCTTGTCCTATTACAATGAGCAGTTCTTC. It is translated as CASSLSYYNEQFF.